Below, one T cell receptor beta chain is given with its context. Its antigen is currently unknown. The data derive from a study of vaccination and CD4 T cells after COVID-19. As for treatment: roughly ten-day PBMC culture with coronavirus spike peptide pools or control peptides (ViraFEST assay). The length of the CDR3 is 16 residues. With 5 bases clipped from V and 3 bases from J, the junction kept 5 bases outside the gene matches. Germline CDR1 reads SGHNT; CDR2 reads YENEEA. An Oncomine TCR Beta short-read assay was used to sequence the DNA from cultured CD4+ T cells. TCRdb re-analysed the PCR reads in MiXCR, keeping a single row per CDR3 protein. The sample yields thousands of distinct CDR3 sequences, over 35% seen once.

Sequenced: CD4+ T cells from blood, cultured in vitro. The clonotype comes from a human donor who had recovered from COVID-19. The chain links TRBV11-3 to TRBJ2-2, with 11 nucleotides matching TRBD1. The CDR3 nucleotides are TGTGCCAGCAGCCTAAGGACAGGGGGCGACACCGGGGAGCTGTTTTTT. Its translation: CASSLRTGGDTGELFF.